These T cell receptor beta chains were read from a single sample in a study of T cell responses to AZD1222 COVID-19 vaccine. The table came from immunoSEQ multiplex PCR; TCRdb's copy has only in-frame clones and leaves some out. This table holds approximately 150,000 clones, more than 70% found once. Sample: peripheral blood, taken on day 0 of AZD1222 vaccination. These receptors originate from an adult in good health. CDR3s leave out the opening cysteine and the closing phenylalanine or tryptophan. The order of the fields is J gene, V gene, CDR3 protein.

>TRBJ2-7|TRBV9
ASSVGVGPAYEQY
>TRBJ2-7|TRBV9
ASSHRGQGYDEQY
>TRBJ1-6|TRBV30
AWSPWGLIDSPLH
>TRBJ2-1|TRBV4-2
ASSQDQRNSYNEQF
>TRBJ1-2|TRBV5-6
ASSLVGGGYGYT
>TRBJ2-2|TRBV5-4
ASSRTGSGELF
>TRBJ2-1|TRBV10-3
ATTPGVPYNEQF
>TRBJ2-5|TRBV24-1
ATSEPSSGSGETQY
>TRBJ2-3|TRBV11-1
ASSPEANTDTQY
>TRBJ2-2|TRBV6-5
ASSFFMGELF
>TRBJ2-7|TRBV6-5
ASSYQPGGQNEQY
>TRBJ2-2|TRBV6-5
ASRRQGAGTGELF
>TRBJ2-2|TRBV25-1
ASSEGRSTGELF
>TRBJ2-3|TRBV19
ASSIRGGSADTQY
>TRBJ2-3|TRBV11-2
ASSLFTGVTDTQY
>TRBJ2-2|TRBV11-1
ASSPRQGNTGELF
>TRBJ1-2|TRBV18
ASSPTGGQTIYGYT
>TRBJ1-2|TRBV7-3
ASSLTGQSNGYT
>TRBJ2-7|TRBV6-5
ASSYTGGTSYEQY
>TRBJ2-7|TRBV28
ASSLGGVSSYEQY
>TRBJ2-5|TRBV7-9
ASSRYREQETQY
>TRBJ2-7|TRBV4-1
ATGGQPLYEQY
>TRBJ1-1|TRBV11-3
ASSSPAGYEAF
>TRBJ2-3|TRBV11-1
ASSPGTSGRPDTQY
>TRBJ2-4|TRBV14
ASSDSPGLRNIQY
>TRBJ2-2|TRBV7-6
ASSLVGQGVNTGELF
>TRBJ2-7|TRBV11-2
ASSLKQGLRQEQY
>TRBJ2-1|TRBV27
ASSLGAANNEQF
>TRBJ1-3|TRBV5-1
ASSPTPGSRNTIY
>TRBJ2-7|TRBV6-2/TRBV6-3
ASSRQGGLGAPYEQY
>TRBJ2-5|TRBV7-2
ASSGTSETQY
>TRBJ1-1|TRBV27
ASSSTSGYAF
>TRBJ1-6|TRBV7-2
ASSSPPGTARNSPLH
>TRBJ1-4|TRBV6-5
ASSYYGRPDEKLF
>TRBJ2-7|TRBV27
ASSPSTGDSYEQY
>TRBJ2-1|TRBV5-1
ASSATGTGLYNEQF
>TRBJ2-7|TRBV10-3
AISATGTDYEQY
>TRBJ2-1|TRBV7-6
ASSSQGNEQF
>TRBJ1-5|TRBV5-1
ASSWGVGAGQPQH
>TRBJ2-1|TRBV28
ASSQNPDIVEQF
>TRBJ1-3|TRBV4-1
ASSQDEVSGNTIY
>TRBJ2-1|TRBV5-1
ASSRSRLAGSSSYNEQF
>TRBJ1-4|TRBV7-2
ASSRTANEKLF
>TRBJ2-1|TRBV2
ASRRIRERSEQF
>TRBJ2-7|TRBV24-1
ATSRGGSSYEQY
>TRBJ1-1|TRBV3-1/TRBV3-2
ASSSGGGSAF
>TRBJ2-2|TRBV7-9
ASSFAQGVSTGELF
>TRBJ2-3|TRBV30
AFKQGKWTDTQY
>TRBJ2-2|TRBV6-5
ASKKAANTGELF
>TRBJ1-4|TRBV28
ASVTGNLEKLF
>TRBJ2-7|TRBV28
ASSPSGSGSYEQY
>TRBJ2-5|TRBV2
ATLAGAKETQY
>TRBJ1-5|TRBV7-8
ASSPTEGYQPQH
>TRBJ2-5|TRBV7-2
ASSLDSGHGQETQY